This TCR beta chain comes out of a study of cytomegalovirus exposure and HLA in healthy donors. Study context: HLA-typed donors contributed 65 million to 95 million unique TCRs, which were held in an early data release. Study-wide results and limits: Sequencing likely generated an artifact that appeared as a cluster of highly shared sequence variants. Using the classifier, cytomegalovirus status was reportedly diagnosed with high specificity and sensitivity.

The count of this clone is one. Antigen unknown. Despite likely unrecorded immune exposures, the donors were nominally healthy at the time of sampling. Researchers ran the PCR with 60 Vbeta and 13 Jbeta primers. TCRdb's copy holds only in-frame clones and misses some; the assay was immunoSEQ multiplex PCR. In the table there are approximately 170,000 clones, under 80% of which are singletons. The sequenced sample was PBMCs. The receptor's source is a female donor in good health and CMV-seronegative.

The CDR3 sequence is CASSLSPAGGTEAFF. Here the CDR3 DNA reads TGCGCCAGCAGCTTATCTCCCGCAGGGGGCACTGAAGCTTTCTTT. The chain recombines TRBV5-1 with TRBJ1-1, with TRBD1 identical over 7 bases. Per germline, CDR1 SGHRS and CDR2 YFSETQ. This CDR3 comprises 15 residues. V dropped 2 bases and J dropped 4; count of bases not matched to a gene: 8.